This record concerns one T cell receptor (beta chain) sequence. The table came from immunoSEQ multiplex PCR; TCRdb's copy has only in-frame clones and leaves some out. The data hold fewer than 40,000 clones, with around 90% observed a single time. Germline assignment: CDR1 KGHSH and CDR2 LQKENI. The CDR3 runs to 17 residues. J lost 5 bases, V lost 2 bases, and 13 bases had no gene match. The entry originates in a study of T cell changes during pregnancy in multiple sclerosis. The clonotype was recovered from a female donor in good health, enrolled as a control in a pregnancy study. This specimen consisted of CD4+ T cells from peripheral blood mononuclear cells, obtained after pregnancy. This rearrangement joins TRBV18 to TRBJ2-7; TRBD2 matches at 9 bases. Written as DNA, the CDR3 is TGTGCCAGCTCACCAAAGGTAGCGGGAGCAGATGGGAACGAGCAGTACTTC. This codes for CASSPKVAGADGNEQYF.